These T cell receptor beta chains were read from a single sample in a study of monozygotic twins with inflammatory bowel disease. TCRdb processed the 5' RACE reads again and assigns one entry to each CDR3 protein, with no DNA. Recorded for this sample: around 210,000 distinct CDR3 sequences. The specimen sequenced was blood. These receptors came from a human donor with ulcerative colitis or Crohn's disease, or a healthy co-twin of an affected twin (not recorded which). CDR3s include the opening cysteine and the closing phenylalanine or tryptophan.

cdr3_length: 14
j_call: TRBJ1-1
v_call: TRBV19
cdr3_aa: CASSSRTGLTEAFF

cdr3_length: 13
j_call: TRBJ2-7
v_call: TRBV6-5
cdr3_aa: CASSYAGPYEQYF

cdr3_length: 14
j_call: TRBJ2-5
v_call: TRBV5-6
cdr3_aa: CASSLVAGEKTQYF

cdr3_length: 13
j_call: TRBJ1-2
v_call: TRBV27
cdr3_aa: CASSRQGVDGYTF

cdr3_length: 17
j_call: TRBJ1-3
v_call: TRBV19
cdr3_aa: CASSFITGSSSGNTIYF

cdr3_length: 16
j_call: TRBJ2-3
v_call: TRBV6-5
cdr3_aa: CASSLGTGGMRDTQYF

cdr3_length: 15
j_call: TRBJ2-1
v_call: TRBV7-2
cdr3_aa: CASSLLASSYNEQFF

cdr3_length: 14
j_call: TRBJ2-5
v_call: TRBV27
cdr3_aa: CASSPYWGPAGQYF

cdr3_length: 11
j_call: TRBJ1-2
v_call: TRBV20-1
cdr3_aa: CSAGGGHGYTF

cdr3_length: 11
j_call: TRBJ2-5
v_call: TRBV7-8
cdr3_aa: CASSPRGAQYF

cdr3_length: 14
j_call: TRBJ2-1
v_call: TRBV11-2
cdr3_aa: CASSSVRAREEQFF

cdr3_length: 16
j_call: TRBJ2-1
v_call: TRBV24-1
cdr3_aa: CATSDVRASGDNEQFF

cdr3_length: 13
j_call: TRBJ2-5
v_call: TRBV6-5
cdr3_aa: CASRPEVTGTQYF

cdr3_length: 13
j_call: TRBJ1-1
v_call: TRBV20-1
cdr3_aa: CSARDSREGKAFF

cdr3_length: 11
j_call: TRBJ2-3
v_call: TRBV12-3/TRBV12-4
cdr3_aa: CASSLGDTQYF

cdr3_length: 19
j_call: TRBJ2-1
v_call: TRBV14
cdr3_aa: CASSPWTSGSYSSYNEQFF

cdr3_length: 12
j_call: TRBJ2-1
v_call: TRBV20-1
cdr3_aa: CSARGTHNEQFF

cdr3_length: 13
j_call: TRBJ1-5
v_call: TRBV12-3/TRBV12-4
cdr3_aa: CASSSWGNQPQHF

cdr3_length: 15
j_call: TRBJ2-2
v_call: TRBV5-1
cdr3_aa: CASSLNHPNTGELFF

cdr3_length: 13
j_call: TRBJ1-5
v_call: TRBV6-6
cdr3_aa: CASRGMSNQPQHF

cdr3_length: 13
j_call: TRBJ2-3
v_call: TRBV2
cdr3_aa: CASNVGRTDTQYF

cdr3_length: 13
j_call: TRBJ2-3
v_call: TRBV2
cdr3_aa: CASSPVPTDTQYF

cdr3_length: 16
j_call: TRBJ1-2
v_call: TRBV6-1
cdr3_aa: CASSPLWGGPNYGYTF

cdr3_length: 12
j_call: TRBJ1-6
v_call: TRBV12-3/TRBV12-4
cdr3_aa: CASSRDRGPLHF

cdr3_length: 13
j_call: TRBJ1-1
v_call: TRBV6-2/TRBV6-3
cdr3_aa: CASSGTGTYEAFF

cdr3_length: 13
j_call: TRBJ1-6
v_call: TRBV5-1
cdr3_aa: CASSQTGYSPLHF

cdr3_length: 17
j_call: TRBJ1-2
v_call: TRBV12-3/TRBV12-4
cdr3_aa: CASSPSRGVKGSYGYTF

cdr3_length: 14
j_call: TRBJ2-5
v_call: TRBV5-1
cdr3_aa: CASSLDRGAETQYF

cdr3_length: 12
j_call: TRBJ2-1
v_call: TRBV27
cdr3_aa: CASGWADHEQFF

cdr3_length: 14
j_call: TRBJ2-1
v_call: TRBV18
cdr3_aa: CASTRGAEENEQFF

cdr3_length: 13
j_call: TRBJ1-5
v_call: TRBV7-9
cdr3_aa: CASSLGPGQPQHF

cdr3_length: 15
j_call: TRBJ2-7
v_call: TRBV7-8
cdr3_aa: CASSQGLAGAYEQYF

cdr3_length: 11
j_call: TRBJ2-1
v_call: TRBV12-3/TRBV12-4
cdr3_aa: CASTLYNEQFF

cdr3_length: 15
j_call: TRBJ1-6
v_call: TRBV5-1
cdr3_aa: CASTFGTGDNSPLHF

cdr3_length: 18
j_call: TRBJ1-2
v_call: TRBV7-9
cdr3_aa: CASSSWTGGPFFNYGYTF

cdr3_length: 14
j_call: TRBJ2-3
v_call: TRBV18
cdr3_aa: CASSPIPNLDTQYF

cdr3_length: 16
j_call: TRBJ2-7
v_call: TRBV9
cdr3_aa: CASSAGTSGVDFEQYF

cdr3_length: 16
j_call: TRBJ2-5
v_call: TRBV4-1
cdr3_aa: CASSQGLAGGTKTQYF

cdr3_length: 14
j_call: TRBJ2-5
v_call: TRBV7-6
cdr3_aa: CASSLVGNQETQYF

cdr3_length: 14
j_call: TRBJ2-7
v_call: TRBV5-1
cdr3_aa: CASSLGNRGNEQYF

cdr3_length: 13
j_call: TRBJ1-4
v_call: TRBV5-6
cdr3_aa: CASSLTGKEKLFF

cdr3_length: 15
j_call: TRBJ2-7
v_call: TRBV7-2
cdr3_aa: CASSLSGVSSYEQYF

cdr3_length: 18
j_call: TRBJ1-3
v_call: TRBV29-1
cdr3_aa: CSVEDRGRRGSSGNTIYF

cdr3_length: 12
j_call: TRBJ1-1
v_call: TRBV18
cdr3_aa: CASSPKSGEAFF

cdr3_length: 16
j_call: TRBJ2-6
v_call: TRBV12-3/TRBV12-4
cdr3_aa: CASSFRLDSGANVLTF

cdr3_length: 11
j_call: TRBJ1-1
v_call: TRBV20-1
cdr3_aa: CSVRMNTEAFF

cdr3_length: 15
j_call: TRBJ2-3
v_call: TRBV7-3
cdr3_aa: CASSLNGPSTDTQYF

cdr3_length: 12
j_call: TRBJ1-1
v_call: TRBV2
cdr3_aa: CASIGDGFEAFF

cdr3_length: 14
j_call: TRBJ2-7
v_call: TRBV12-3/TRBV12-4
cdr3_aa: CASRHTGGGYEQYF

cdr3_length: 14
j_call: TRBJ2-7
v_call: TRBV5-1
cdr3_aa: CASSLQGLGDEQYF